This paragraph reports one TCR beta chain. This entry comes from a study of shared clonotypes between healthy human individuals. This CDR3 is 14 amino acids long. The germline CDR1 and CDR2 sequences are SEHNR and FQNEAQ (reference sequence). V shed 6 bases and J 7 bases; nucleotides not matched to a gene: 11. Using immunoSEQ multiplex PCR, the repertoire was profiled, and TCRdb retains in-frame clones only, with some absent. The sample comprises around 2.5 million clones, 80% to 95% of which are singletons, and approximately 0.35% rests with the top ten. The chain recombines TRBV7-9 with TRBJ2-5, with 7 bases identical to TRBD1. The receptor was derived from a man aged 18 to 35 in good health. Some clones in this sample may be carry-over from other donors' samples. The material sequenced was naive CD4+ T cells from PBMCs. The subset denotes: CD45RA+ positively selected. CDR3 residues: CASRIGGRQGTQYF. CDR3 bases: TGTGCCAGCAGGATAGGGGGCCGCCAGGGGACCCAGTACTTC. The full variable domain, in which reference TRBV7-9 and TRBJ2-5 provide the parts outside the CDR3, is DTGVSQNPRHKITKRGQNVTFRCDPISEHNRLYWYRQTLGQGPEFLTYFQNEAQLEKSRLLSDRFSAERPKGSFSTLEIQRTEQGDSAMYLCASRIGGRQGTQYFGPGTRLLVL.